What follows is one T cell receptor beta chain and its context. The data were obtained in a study of blood T cell repertoires in COVID-19. At the level of the study: There were acute and convalescent COVID-19 samples, and they came from the United States, Italy and Spain.

As handled by the study authors: Reference gene primer amplification gave nucleated cell count estimates. Method: immunoSEQ multiplex PCR; TCRdb's copy keeps in-frame clones and lacks some. Clonal size and the V and J genes are those of that table, whereas D and trimming came from the DNA. The sample carries 650,000 to 800,000 clones, just under 90% recorded once. In germline, CDR1 is LGHDT, CDR2 YNNKEL (reference sequence). The V and J ends lost 3 bases and 10 bases, in that order; junction bases with no gene match: 4. The CDR3 contains 12 residues. This clonotype originated in a young woman with acute or convalescent COVID-19. The chain links TRBV3-1 (or the pseudogene TRBV3-2) to TRBJ1-1; 8 bases are shared with TRBD1. Input material: peripheral blood. CDR3 in amino acids: CASSHGQGGAFF. CDR3 nucleotides: TGTGCCAGCAGCCACGGACAGGGCGGAGCTTTCTTT.